This T cell receptor beta chain was found in a study of beta chain features in type 1 diabetes. The investigators reverse transcribed all of the isolated RNA, so they sequenced expressed TCRB transcripts. Sequencing was performed with immunoSEQ multiplex PCR; in TCRdb, only in-frame clones are kept and a portion is missing. The sample records roughly 380,000 clones, about 20% being singletons. CDR3 length: 14 amino acids. CDR1 is MNHEY and CDR2 is SVGAGI in the germline V gene. J gave up 7 bases and V 5 bases, and 5 bases lay outside the gene matches. What was sequenced was naive CD4+ T cells from blood. The sequence came from a woman under 30 in good health. The chain is built from TRBV6-5 and TRBJ1-6, with 7 bases that match TRBD1. The DNA for the CDR3 is TGTGCCAGCAGTAAGGGACAGCTCAATTCACCCCTCCACTTT. Its translation is CASSKGQLNSPLHF.